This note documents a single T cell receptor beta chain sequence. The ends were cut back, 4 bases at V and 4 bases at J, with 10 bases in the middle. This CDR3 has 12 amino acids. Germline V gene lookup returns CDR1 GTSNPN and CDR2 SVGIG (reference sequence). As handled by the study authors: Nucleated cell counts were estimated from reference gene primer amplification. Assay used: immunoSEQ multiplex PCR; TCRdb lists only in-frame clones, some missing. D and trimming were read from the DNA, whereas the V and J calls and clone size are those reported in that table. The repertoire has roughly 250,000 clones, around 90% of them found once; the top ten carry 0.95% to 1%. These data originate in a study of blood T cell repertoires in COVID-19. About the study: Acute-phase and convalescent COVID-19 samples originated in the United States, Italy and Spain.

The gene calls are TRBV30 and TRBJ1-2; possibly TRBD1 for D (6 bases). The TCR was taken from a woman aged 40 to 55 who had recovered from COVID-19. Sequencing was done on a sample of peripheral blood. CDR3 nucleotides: TGTGCCTGGATAGGGGGGGGCTATGGCTACACCTTC. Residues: CAWIGGGYGYTF.